The rows below give T cell receptor beta chains drawn from one sample of a study of early T cells in non-severe SARS-CoV-2 infection. TCRdb re-derived calls from the 5' RACE reads in MiXCR, one entry per CDR3 protein. This table has 90,000 to 130,000 distinct CDR3 sequences, 9.5% to 13% appearing once. The sequenced sample consisted of whole blood. These receptors originate from an adult who was a healthcare worker with PCR-confirmed SARS-CoV-2 infection or an uninfected control (not recorded which). Each CDR3 is given with its conserved first and last residue. Each record gives: J gene, clone size, D gene, CDR3 length, V gene, CDR3 DNA, CDR3 protein. D genes are given only for firm matches. Expanded clones are given a class, and other clones once, few, many or no size at all.

>TRBJ1-5|many|NA|14|TRBV7-2
TGTGCCAGCAGCTTAGGGTTCAGCAATCAGCCCCAGCATTTT
CASSLGFSNQPQHF
>TRBJ1-2|few|NA|14|TRBV5-5
TGTGCCACCTCGCCCTTGACGTTAAACTATGGCTACACCTTC
CATSPLTLNYGYTF
>TRBJ2-3|many|NA|14|TRBV11-2
TGTGCCAGCAGCTTTTGGGGCCGGAGAGATACGCAGTATTTT
CASSFWGRRDTQYF
>TRBJ2-1|many|TRBD2|16|TRBV5-5
TGTGCCAGCAGCTTGTGGACTAGCGGGAGGGACAATGAGCAGTTCTTC
CASSLWTSGRDNEQFF
>TRBJ2-1|many|TRBD1|14|TRBV7-3
TGTGCCAGCAGGGACAGGGAATACGAGGATGAGCAGTTCTTC
CASRDREYEDEQFF
>TRBJ1-1|NA|NA|13|TRBV29-1
TGCAGCGTTGAAGGTAAACTGAACACTGAAGCTTTCTTT
CSVEGKLNTEAFF
>TRBJ1-5|many|TRBD1|18|TRBV7-6
TGTGCCAGCAGCCCCCATTCCTCGCCGGGACAGTTGAATCAGCCCCAGCATTTT
CASSPHSSPGQLNQPQHF
>TRBJ1-2|many|NA|16|TRBV19
TGTGCCAGTACGGTCCAGGGGACACGGGGGAACTATGGCTACACCTTC
CASTVQGTRGNYGYTF
>TRBJ2-7|once|TRBD1|15|TRBV5-1
TGCGCCAGCAGTCTTCCGGGACAGGGCACCTACGAGCAGTACTTC
CASSLPGQGTYEQYF
>TRBJ2-2|NA|NA|13|TRBV6-5
TGTGCCACTGGCGGGGTGGGCACCGGGGAGCTGTTTTTT
CATGGVGTGELFF
>TRBJ2-3|many|NA|12|TRBV7-3
TGTGCCAGCAGCCCCGCCGGGGATACGCAGTATTTT
CASSPAGDTQYF
>TRBJ1-1|NA|NA|16|TRBV5-6
TGTGCCAGCGAGGGACCCTTATATAAAGCCGGCACTGAAGCTTTCTTT
CASEGPLYKAGTEAFF
>TRBJ2-7|NA|NA|14|TRBV5-1
TGCGCCAGCAGTCCCGGGACTGAGGGAGCCGAGCAGTACTTC
CASSPGTEGAEQYF
>TRBJ2-2|many|NA|14|TRBV2
TGTGCCAGCAGTGTAAGGGAGACGAGTGGGGAGCTGTTTTTT
CASSVRETSGELFF
>TRBJ2-2|few|TRBD1|13|TRBV24-1
TGTGCCACAAGCAGGGGGAGCACCGGGGAGCTGTTTTTT
CATSRGSTGELFF
>TRBJ2-7|NA|NA|12|TRBV7-9
TGTGCCAGCAGCAGGACTCTCTACGAGCAGTACTTC
CASSRTLYEQYF
>TRBJ2-7|NA|NA|12|TRBV6-1
TGTGCCAGCAGAATTCTATACTACGAGCAGTACTTC
CASRILYYEQYF
>TRBJ2-5|many|TRBD2|14|TRBV5-1
TGCGCCAGCAGCTTGACTAGCGGGCAAGAGACCCAGTACTTC
CASSLTSGQETQYF
>TRBJ1-1|few|NA|12|TRBV12-3/TRBV12-4
TGTGCCAGCATAATGAAGGGGTCTGAAGCTTTCTTT
CASIMKGSEAFF
>TRBJ2-5|NA|TRBD2|17|TRBV11-2
TGTGCCAGCAGCTACAACTCCGGGACTAGCGGCCAAGAGACCCAGTACTTC
CASSYNSGTSGQETQYF
>TRBJ2-7|many|NA|12|TRBV20-1
TGCAGTGCTTGGGCCGACTCCTACGAGCAGTACTTC
CSAWADSYEQYF
>TRBJ2-1|NA|NA|16|TRBV7-9
TGTGCCAGCAGTCTCTGGCCGGGGATGGTTTTTGATGAGCAGTTCTTC
CASSLWPGMVFDEQFF
>TRBJ2-7|NA|TRBD2|14|TRBV6-5
TGTGCCAGCAGTTACTCCGCTAGCGGGGACGAGCAGTACTTC
CASSYSASGDEQYF
>TRBJ1-5|NA|NA|13|TRBV21-1
TGTGCCAGCAGCAAACCGGGAATAGGGCCCCAGCATTTT
CASSKPGIGPQHF
>TRBJ1-2|NA|TRBD1|12|TRBV10-3
TGTGCCATCAGGGGGACAGGGGATGGCTACACCTTC
CAIRGTGDGYTF
>TRBJ2-4|few|NA|14|TRBV12-3/TRBV12-4
TGTGCCAGCAGTTTAAGGAGGGGGGAAAACATTCAGTACTTC
CASSLRRGENIQYF
>TRBJ2-7|many|NA|15|TRBV28
TGTGCCAGCAGTTTAATGGGGGACGTCAACTACGAGCAGTACTTC
CASSLMGDVNYEQYF
>TRBJ2-2|few|NA|15|TRBV11-2
TGTGCCAGCAGCCTAGACAGACAGAACACCGGGGAGCTGTTTTTT
CASSLDRQNTGELFF
>TRBJ2-1|few|NA|15|TRBV3-1
TGTGCCAGCAGCCTGAGGGTCGGAGGAACCGATGAGCAGTTCTTC
CASSLRVGGTDEQFF
>TRBJ1-5|NA|NA|15|TRBV10-3
TGTGCCTCCAGGGCGTCGGGGGGCAACAATCAGCCCCAGCATTTT
CASRASGGNNQPQHF
>TRBJ1-2|few|NA|14|TRBV25-1
TGTGCCAGCAGTGAATTTGGACAGAACTATGGCTACACCTTC
CASSEFGQNYGYTF
>TRBJ2-7|many|TRBD1|14|TRBV7-2
TGTGCCAGCAGTCCCCGACAGGGGCGCTACGAGCAGTACTTC
CASSPRQGRYEQYF
>TRBJ1-1|many|NA|13|TRBV27
TGTGCCAGCAGGGGATCCACGGGCACTGAAGCTTTCTTT
CASRGSTGTEAFF
>TRBJ2-7|few|NA|16|TRBV12-3/TRBV12-4
TGTGCCAGCAGCCTTCAGACTCTGAAGGGGTCCTACGAGCAGTACTTC
CASSLQTLKGSYEQYF
>TRBJ2-7|few|NA|12|TRBV18
TGTGCCAGCTCACCAGATGGTTACGAGCAGTACTTC
CASSPDGYEQYF
>TRBJ2-5|many|TRBD2|15|TRBV6-6
TGTGCCAGCAGTTGGGGACTAGCGGGACAAGAGACCCAGTACTTC
CASSWGLAGQETQYF
>TRBJ2-7|few|TRBD1|14|TRBV11-3
TGTGCCAGCAGCTCGGGACAGGGGGTCTACGAGCAGTACTTC
CASSSGQGVYEQYF
>TRBJ1-1|NA|NA|16|TRBV28
TGTGCCAGCAGTTTCATCAGGGGCAGCTTAGACCCTGAAGCTTTCTTT
CASSFIRGSLDPEAFF
>TRBJ1-5|NA|NA|16|TRBV12-3/TRBV12-4
TGTGCCAGCAGTTTAGTGGAAGGGGCTAGCAATCAGCCCCAGCATTTT
CASSLVEGASNQPQHF
>TRBJ2-2|few|NA|15|TRBV7-9
TGTGCCAGCACTTCAGGGCCAGGGAACACCGGGGAGCTGTTTTTT
CASTSGPGNTGELFF
>TRBJ2-1|few|TRBD2|16|TRBV11-2
TGTGCCAGCAGTCGCCGACTAGCGGAGTCCTACAATGAGCAGTTCTTC
CASSRRLAESYNEQFF
>TRBJ2-2|few|TRBD1|15|TRBV18
TGTGCCAGCTCACCAGGGACAGGGAACACCGGGGAGCTGTTTTTT
CASSPGTGNTGELFF
>TRBJ2-7|many|NA|13|TRBV6-5
TGTGCCAGCAGTTACCTGGGACGGTACGAGCAGTACTTC
CASSYLGRYEQYF
>TRBJ2-3|many|TRBD1|16|TRBV24-1
TGTGCCACCAGTGAGCGGACAGGGAGCGACACAGATACGCAGTATTTT
CATSERTGSDTDTQYF
>TRBJ1-5|many|TRBD1|17|TRBV6-5
TGTGCCAGCAGTTACTCTGCGGGACAGGGGACCCCTCAGCCCCAGCATTTT
CASSYSAGQGTPQPQHF
>TRBJ2-3|few|NA|17|TRBV7-9
TGTGCCAGCAGCTTCCGCGGGGGACAGAGGAGCACAGATACGCAGTATTTT
CASSFRGGQRSTDTQYF
>TRBJ1-1|NA|NA|16|TRBV7-2
TGTGCCAGCAGCAAGGGCGTCCGTCAGCCGAACACTGAAGCTTTCTTT
CASSKGVRQPNTEAFF
>TRBJ1-3|NA|NA|14|TRBV6-6
TGTGCCAGCAGTGCCTCTAGTTCGGGAAACACCATATATTTT
CASSASSSGNTIYF
>TRBJ1-1|few|NA|16|TRBV6-1
TGTGCCAGCAGTGGAAGATCAGGGAAGCTGGGCGCTGAAGCTTTCTTT
CASSGRSGKLGAEAFF
>TRBJ2-1|many|TRBD2|14|TRBV5-4
TGTGCCAGCAGCCGGCGGCGGGAGGGCGATGAGCAGTTCTTC
CASSRRREGDEQFF
>TRBJ2-6|many|NA|15|TRBV6-5
TGTGCCAGCAGTTTCACAGGGACTGGGGCCAACGTCCTGACTTTC
CASSFTGTGANVLTF
>TRBJ1-1|NA|NA|15|TRBV7-2
TGTGCCAGCAGCTTAGTGCAGACAGGTGGGAGCTCAGCTTTCTTT
CASSLVQTGGSSAFF
>TRBJ2-7|NA|NA|14|TRBV7-2
TGTGCCAGCAGCTTACTTGGGGGGCCCTACGAGCAGTACTTC
CASSLLGGPYEQYF
>TRBJ1-6|few|NA|15|TRBV14
TGTGCCAGCAGCCAAGATATGGCTGGATATTCACCCCTCCACTTT
CASSQDMAGYSPLHF